This is a list of T cell receptor beta chains from one sample in a study of shared clonotypes between healthy human individuals. The method was immunoSEQ multiplex PCR; TCRdb's version includes in-frame clones alone and lacks a portion of them. The table records 850,000 to 1,200,000 clones, 60% to 80% of them present only once. The sample consisted of memory CD4+ T cells sorted from blood. The receptors were sampled from a man between 18 and 29 years old in good health. CDR3s include the opening cysteine and the closing phenylalanine or tryptophan. A D gene is named only where the DNA matches it firmly. Clone size appears in some rows only: once, few, many, or a class for an expanded clone.

V gene	J gene	clone size	D gene	CDR3 DNA	CDR3 protein
TRBV28	TRBJ2-7	-	TRBD2	TGTGCCAGCAGTTCGACGTTCGCGGGACTAGCGGGGGTAGAGCAGTACTTC	CASSSTFAGLAGVEQYF
TRBV13	TRBJ2-5	-	-	TGTGCCAGCAGCTTCTTCAGGGAGACCCAGTACTTC	CASSFFRETQYF
TRBV5-1	TRBJ1-3	-	TRBD1	TGCGCCAGCAGCTTGGAGGGGGCGCCTGGAAACACCATATATTTT	CASSLEGAPGNTIYF
TRBV18	TRBJ1-5	-	-	TGTGCCAGCTCACTCACGGGGGGAAATCAGCCCCAGCATTTT	CASSLTGGNQPQHF
TRBV7-3	TRBJ1-4	once	-	TGTGCCGGCTACCGGCTGGAAGCCCCCAGAGGAAAACTGTTTTTT	CAGYRLEAPRGKLFF
TRBV28	TRBJ1-4	-	-	TGTGCCAGCAGTTCGGGACTGCTTGAAAAACTGTTTTTT	CASSSGLLEKLFF
TRBV10-1	TRBJ2-7	-	TRBD1	TGCGCCAGCAGTGATGCAGGGGGCTACGAGCAGTACTTC	CASSDAGGYEQYF
TRBV6-6	TRBJ2-2	-	TRBD1	TGTGCCAGCAGTCCTTCCAGGGGGCATTCCGGGGAGCTGTTTTTT	CASSPSRGHSGELFF
TRBV7-8	TRBJ2-2	-	TRBD1	TGTGCCAGCAGCTTTCGGGACAGGGGAGACACCGGGGAGCTGTTTTTT	CASSFRDRGDTGELFF
TRBV30	TRBJ1-1	-	-	TGTGCCTGGAGTGTTAAAGGGGCGAACACTGAAGCTTTCTTT	CAWSVKGANTEAFF
TRBV4-2	TRBJ1-2	-	-	TGTGCCAGCAGCCAAGATTTAAGGTCAGGCTCTGGCTACACCTTC	CASSQDLRSGSGYTF
TRBV9	TRBJ2-7	-	-	TGTGCCAGCAGCGTAGGAGGGAGCGGTAGGTACGAGCAGTACTTC	CASSVGGSGRYEQYF
TRBV28	TRBJ2-2	few	TRBD1	TGTGCCAGCAGACCTACCACCGGGACAGGGGGAATCACCGGGGAGCTGTTTTTT	CASRPTTGTGGITGELFF
TRBV9	TRBJ2-1	-	-	TGTGCCAGCAGCCCTCTAGGGAGCTCCTACAATGAGCAGTTCTTC	CASSPLGSSYNEQFF
TRBV9	TRBJ1-1	once	-	TGTGCCAGCAGCGCCCGACAGGAGATGAACACTGAAGCTTTCTTT	CASSARQEMNTEAFF
TRBV6-1	TRBJ2-7	-	-	TGTGCCAGCAGTGCCCTAAGAGGAGCGTCGAGCTCCTACGAGCAGTACTTC	CASSALRGASSSYEQYF
TRBV5-1	TRBJ2-7	-	-	TGCGCCAGCAGCTCCCCCCCGACCTACGAGCAGTACTTC	CASSSPPTYEQYF
TRBV7-9	TRBJ2-1	-	TRBD2	TGTGCCAGCAGCTTGAGCGGGGGACTGGGTGAGCAGTTCTTC	CASSLSGGLGEQFF
TRBV4-3	TRBJ2-7	-	TRBD1	TGCGCCAGCAGCCAAGGACAGGGGGCCGACTCCTACGAGCAGTACTTC	CASSQGQGADSYEQYF
TRBV30	TRBJ1-6	-	-	TGTGCCTGGAGTGCAGACTCGGCCCGCACACCCCTCCACTTT	CAWSADSARTPLHF
TRBV30	TRBJ1-6	-	-	TGTGCCTGGGGACCGAACTATAATTCACCCCTCCACTTT	CAWGPNYNSPLHF
TRBV27	TRBJ2-7	-	-	TGTGCCAGCAGCAGGGTCCCAGCTACCTCCTACGAGCAGTACTTC	CASSRVPATSYEQYF
TRBV19	TRBJ2-7	once	-	TGTGCCAGTAGTATAGATCTTCGCTCCACCTACGAGCAGTACTTC	CASSIDLRSTYEQYF
TRBV19	TRBJ1-5	-	TRBD1	TGTGCCAGTAGTCTTAGACAGGGCCTTAGCAATCAGCCCCAGCATTTT	CASSLRQGLSNQPQHF
TRBV7-2	TRBJ1-2	-	-	TGTGCCAGCAGCTTAGTGGCAGGGTACGGCTACACCTTC	CASSLVAGYGYTF
TRBV18	TRBJ1-2	few	-	TGTGCCAGCTCACCCCCTTGGGGCGGCTACACCTTC	CASSPPWGGYTF
TRBV30	TRBJ1-5	-	-	TGTGCCTGGGGTCCGGCTTTGGGACAGCCCCAGCATTTT	CAWGPALGQPQHF
TRBV5-1	TRBJ2-1	-	-	TGCGCCAGCCGAGAGGGGCAGGTCGACAATGAGCAGTTCTTC	CASREGQVDNEQFF
TRBV10-3	TRBJ1-1	-	-	TGTGCCATCAGCTTTCAGGGAAGGGACACTGAAGCTTTCTTT	CAISFQGRDTEAFF
TRBV18	TRBJ1-4	many	-	TGTGCCAGCTCACCTCCTGGGGAAAAACTGTTTTTT	CASSPPGEKLFF
TRBV5-4	TRBJ1-2	-	TRBD1	TGTGCCAGCAGCGTGGGACAGGGCTATGGCTACACCTTC	CASSVGQGYGYTF
TRBV11-2	TRBJ1-6	-	-	TGTGCCAGCAGCCCCCGGGACGGAAATTCACCCCTCCACTTT	CASSPRDGNSPLHF
TRBV30	TRBJ2-7	-	-	TGTGCCTGGAGTGTTCTAGGAGGCGAGCAGTACTTC	CAWSVLGGEQYF
TRBV4-1	TRBJ2-7	-	TRBD1	TGCGCCAGCAGCCCCTCGGACAGGGGGAACTCCTACGAGCAGTACTTC	CASSPSDRGNSYEQYF
TRBV4-1	TRBJ2-3	once	-	TGCGCCAGCAGCCAAGTTCCCAGGGAGACCACAGATACGCAGTATTTT	CASSQVPRETTDTQYF
TRBV4-1	TRBJ2-4	-	-	TGCGCCAGCAGCCAGGTCGGACAGAAAAACATTCAGTACTTC	CASSQVGQKNIQYF
TRBV5-4	TRBJ1-6	few	-	TGTGCCAGCAGCTTGGATAATTCACCCCTCCACTTT	CASSLDNSPLHF
TRBV7-2	TRBJ1-3	-	-	TGTGCCAGCAGCTTAGGCTGGGGGAGTGGAAACACCATATATTTT	CASSLGWGSGNTIYF
TRBV5-1	TRBJ2-1	-	TRBD2	TGCGCCAGCAGCCGTACGACTAGCGGGGGCCATGAGCAGTTCTTC	CASSRTTSGGHEQFF
TRBV5-1	TRBJ2-3	once	-	TGCGCCAGCAGCTTGGGTCTAGCAGACCGCACAGATACGCAGTATTTT	CASSLGLADRTDTQYF
TRBV7-2	TRBJ2-2	-	-	TGTGCCAGCAGCTTAGTTCCGGAGTACGGGGAGCTGTTTTTT	CASSLVPEYGELFF
TRBV5-5	TRBJ1-1	-	-	TGTGCCAGCAGCTTGGAAGGGCGCGGCACTGAAGCTTTCTTT	CASSLEGRGTEAFF
TRBV6-1	TRBJ2-7	-	-	TGTGCCAGCAGCGAAAATCCCGGGAGCTCCTACGAGCAGTACTTC	CASSENPGSSYEQYF
TRBV7-9	TRBJ1-4	few	-	TGTGCCTCCAAAGGGCGGTTGGGTGAAAAACTGTTTTTT	CASKGRLGEKLFF